This record looks at one T cell receptor beta chain sequence and its context. Its cognate antigen is unknown. The data were obtained in a study of OX40 agonist ivuxolimab in advanced cancers. TCRdb keeps only in-frame clones here, not all; method: immunoSEQ multiplex PCR. The sample shows around 83,000 clones, about nine tenths of them seen only once. V shed 2 bases and J 7 bases; nucleotides not matched to a gene: 7. This CDR3 spans 14 amino acids. The germline CDR1 and CDR2 sequences are SGHTA and FQGNSA. The timepoints at which blood was sampled were baseline, cycle 4 day 1, and cycle 7 day 1. Broader study findings: In the 0.1 to 3.0 mg/kg range, CD4+ and CD8+ blood T cells had expanded clonally by week 6.

The chain has TRBV7-2 and TRBJ2-7; 8 bases match TRBD2. The starting material was CD4+ or CD8+ T cells sorted from blood, obtained in a trial of the OX40 agonist ivuxolimab. This receptor was obtained from an adult with an advanced solid tumor such as melanoma, head and neck, liver or kidney cancer. CDR3 loop: CASSLRSGSGEQYF. The CDR3 coding sequence is TGTGCCAGCAGCTTACGAAGCGGGAGTGGGGAGCAGTACTTC.